The source of this T cell receptor (beta chain) is a study of T cell repertoires in cytomegalovirus infection. Study-wide context: In public TCR beta signatures, there were indications of both CMV infection and matching HLA type.

Regarding the study as a whole: Cumulative frequency of public TCR beta families picked out carriers of CMV plus the relevant HLA. Dominating the ex vivo response were HLA-C-restricted CMV-specific TCR beta clonotypes.

The CDR3 is 13 residues long. Per germline, CDR1 MDHEN and CDR2 SYDVKM. The V and J ends lost 5 bases and 4 bases respectively, with 9 bases between them. This clonotype has more than one count but fewer than ten. Its antigen is as yet unknown. TCRdb reanalysed the reads using MiXCR and keeps one entry per CDR3 protein. The repertoire includes about 100,000 distinct CDR3 sequences, 16% of them detected once, and about 8.8% sits in the top ten. The receptor was isolated from a human donor in good health (CMV status not recorded). Some clones in this sample may be carry-over from other donors' samples. The gene calls are TRBV28 and TRBJ1-3, with D uncertain. Specimen: PBMCs. CDR3 loop: CASSTIGGNTIYF. The CDR3 DNA reads as TGTGCCAGCAGTACTATCGGGGGAAACACCATATATTTT.